This T cell receptor (beta chain) derives from a study of Graves' ophthalmopathy and Graves' hyperthyroidism. Broader study findings: Also, most clonotypes expanded in the thyroid above 0.001 frequency appeared in blood. Sensitivity reached approximately 85% and specificity roughly 82% for a 13-signature model separating ophthalmopathy from stable hyperthyroidism.

Beta-chain TCR CDR3 regions were amplified from RNA transcripts. The first-round RT-PCR employed HTBI primers together with the Qiagen OneStep RT-PCR kit. A multiplex PCR was then performed as the second round. TCRdb processed the multiplex PCR reads anew with MiXCR; each CDR3 protein has one entry. This table holds hundreds of thousands of distinct CDR3 sequences, 20% to 25% found once. Aged 18 to 65, the patients with hyperthyroidism had under 2 months' duration and were newly diagnosed. Sampling 10 ml of fresh peripheral blood provided the PBMCs. In regard to this clonotype: Its antigen is unidentified.

Germline CDR1 SGHTA, CDR2 FQGNSA. The junction had 4 bases not matched to a gene; V was cut back by 5 bases and J by 0 bases. The CDR3 is made up of 14 amino acids. This clonotype originated in a woman aged 18 to 35 with stable Graves' hyperthyroidism. V usage is TRBV7-2 and J usage is TRBJ2-7, with TRBD1 matching over 7 bases. Specimen: peripheral blood. The CDR3 DNA follows: TGTGCCAGCAGCAAGGACAGGAACTCCTACGAGCAGTACTTC. It translates to CASSKDRNSYEQYF.